The 8 T cell receptor beta chains listed next were all sequenced from one sample in a study of cytomegalovirus exposure and HLA in healthy donors. PCR primers comprised 60 Vbeta and 13 Jbeta primers. TCRdb's table, derived via immunoSEQ multiplex PCR, lists solely in-frame clones and lacks some. The sample holds 55,000 to 75,000 clones; around 70% are singletons and the top ten take 10% to 12%. Sequenced: PBMCs. These receptors were obtained from a human donor in good health.

The chain couples TRBV5-1 to TRBJ2-1; 8 nucleotides align to TRBD2. The ends lost 0 bases at V and 1 base at J; junction bases unmatched: 3. In germline, CDR1 is SGHRS, CDR2 YFSETQ. The CDR3 extends over 16 amino acids. The CDR3 is CASSLAVAGSYNEQFF. The DNA of the CDR3 is TGCGCCAGCAGCTTGGCGGTAGCGGGGTCCTACAATGAGCAGTTCTTC.

The chain has TRBV28 and TRBJ1-2; D is uncertain. Per germline, CDR1 MDHEN and CDR2 SYDVKM. The CDR3 covers 12 residues. V dropped 1 base and J dropped 5 bases, with 5 bases sitting between them. The CDR3 coding sequence is TGTGCCAGCAGTTTATCCGGGTATGGCTACACCTTC. Translation gives CASSLSGYGYTF.

This clone was observed a few times. The V gene is TRBV14, the J gene TRBJ2-4; 7 bases agree with TRBD1. From germline, CDR1 is SGHDN and CDR2 FVKESK. After removal of 2 bases from V and 6 bases from J, the junction contained 7 bases not matched to a gene. This CDR3 has 15 residues. DNA of the CDR3: TGTGCCAGCAGCCAAAAACCCGGGACAGCAAACATTCAGTACTTC. It yields the protein CASSQKPGTANIQYF.

This rearrangement joins TRBV30 to TRBJ1-1; D unclear. Trimming shortened V by 1 base and J by 2 bases, and 11 bases separated the two germline ends. Per the germline V gene, CDR1 is GTSNPN and CDR2 is SVGIG (reference sequence). The CDR3 has 14 residues. CDR3 sequence: CAWSDKRDNTEAFF. The CDR3 coding sequence is TGTGCCTGGAGTGATAAGAGGGATAACACTGAAGCTTTCTTT.

The CDR3 here is CASSQGGLSWPQHF. The CDR3 region has the DNA TGCGCCAGCAGCCAAGGGGGACTCAGTTGGCCCCAGCATTTT. The J gene is TRBJ1-5, the V gene TRBV4-1, with D tentatively TRBD1 (5 bases). Germline CDR1 and CDR2: MGHRA and YSYEKL. V gave up 1 base and J gave up 9 bases, with 13 bases separating them. This CDR3 region has 14 residues.

The chain has TRBV18 and TRBJ2-3; 8 nucleotides agree with TRBD2. With 6 bases clipped from V and 1 base from J, the junction kept 3 bases outside the gene matches. CDR3 length: 14 amino acids. Germline loops: CDR1 KGHSH, CDR2 LQKENI. The CDR3 spells CASSREGGTDTQYF. DNA for the CDR3: TGTGCCAGCTCTCGGGAGGGGGGCACAGATACGCAGTATTTT.

This chain uses TRBV6-5 with TRBJ1-5, with unresolved D. V lost 3 bases to trimming and J lost 2 bases, with 8 bases between them. CDR3 size: 14 residues. Germline V gene lookup returns CDR1 MNHEY and CDR2 SVGAGI. DNA for the CDR3: TGTGCCAGCAGTTATAGGGAGGGCAATCAGCCCCAGCATTTT. As protein: CASSYREGNQPQHF.

The chain carries TRBV7-9 and TRBJ1-1, with a tentative D call TRBD1 (5 bases). The CDR3 sequence is 14 residues long. Trimming stripped 4 bases from V and 5 bases from J, with 14 bases between. CDR1 SEHNR and CDR2 FQNEAQ come from the germline V gene (reference sequence). In DNA, the CDR3 is TGTGCCAGCAGCTATCACAGGATTTGGACTGAAGCTTTCTTT. Its protein is CASSYHRIWTEAFF.